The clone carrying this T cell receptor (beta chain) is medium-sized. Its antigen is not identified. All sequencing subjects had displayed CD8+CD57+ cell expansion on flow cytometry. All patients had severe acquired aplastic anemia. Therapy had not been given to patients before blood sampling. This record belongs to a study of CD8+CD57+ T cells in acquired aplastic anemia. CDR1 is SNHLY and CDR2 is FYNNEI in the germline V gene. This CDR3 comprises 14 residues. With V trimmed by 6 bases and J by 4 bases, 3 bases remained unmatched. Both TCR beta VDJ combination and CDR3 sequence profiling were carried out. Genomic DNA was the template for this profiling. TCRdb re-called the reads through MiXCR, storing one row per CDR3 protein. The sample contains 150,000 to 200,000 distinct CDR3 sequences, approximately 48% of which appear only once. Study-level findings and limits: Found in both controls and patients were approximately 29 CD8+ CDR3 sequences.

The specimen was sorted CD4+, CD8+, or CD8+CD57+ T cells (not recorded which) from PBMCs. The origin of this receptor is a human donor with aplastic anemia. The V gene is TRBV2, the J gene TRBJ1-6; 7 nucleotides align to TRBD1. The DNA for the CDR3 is TGTGCCAGCAGCGTGGGACAGTATAATTCACCCCTCCACTTT. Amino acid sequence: CASSVGQYNSPLHF.